The 25 T cell receptor beta chains listed next were all sequenced from one sample in a study of blood T cell repertoires in COVID-19. Libraries were prepared by immunoSEQ multiplex PCR; TCRdb keeps only in-frame clonotypes and omits some of them. The top ten clones hold around 0.94% of a sample with under 450,000 clones, more than 85% of them seen once. The sequenced sample was PBMCs or T cells enriched from blood (not recorded which). Receptor source: a woman aged 40-49 years who had been exposed to COVID-19.

In its sample, this clone was seen once. The V and J genes are TRBV5-1 and TRBJ2-3; tentative D call: TRBD2 (6 bases). This CDR3 is built from 14 residues. Trimming stripped 6 bases from V and 5 bases from J, with 16 bases between. Germline CDR1 is SGHRS and CDR2 is YFSETQ. The CDR3 DNA follows: TGCGCCAGCACCCCAGGGAGGTCTAGAGATACGCAGTATTTT. This sequence encodes CASTPGRSRDTQYF. The whole variable domain, filled in from reference TRBV5-1 and TRBJ2-3, reads KAGVTQTPRYLIKTRGQQVTLSCSPISGHRSVSWYQQTPGQGLQFLFEYFSETQRNKGNFPGRFSGRQFSNSRSEMNVSTLELGDSALYLCASTPGRSRDTQYFGPGTRLTVL.

The rearrangement uses TRBV5-6 and TRBJ1-2, with TRBD1 matching over 7 bases. V lost 0 bases and J lost 8; bases outside the gene matches: 4. Per the germline V gene, CDR1 is SGHDT and CDR2 is YYEEEE. CDR3 length equals 13 residues. The CDR3 nucleotides read TGTGCCAGCAGCTTGGGACAGGGTGCAGGCTACACCTTC. It specifies CASSLGQGAGYTF.

This chain uses TRBV30 with TRBJ1-1; 7 bases agree with TRBD1. Germline V gene lookup returns CDR1 GTSNPN and CDR2 SVGIG (reference sequence). The CDR3 totals 11 residues. V trimming: 5 bases; J trimming: 11 bases; junction bases outside the gene matches: 8. The CDR3 spells CAWGTGVGAFF. Written as DNA, the CDR3 is TGTGCCTGGGGAACAGGGGTCGGGGCTTTCTTT.

The chain has TRBV13 and TRBJ1-6, with 7 positions matching TRBD1. Germline assignment: CDR1 PRHDT and CDR2 FYEKMQ (reference sequence). J gave up 4 bases and V 10 bases, and 13 bases lay outside the gene matches. This CDR3 has 16 amino acids. DNA for the CDR3: TGTGCCACCCAAAACAGGGGCGATAATTATAATTCACCCCTCCACTTT. This codes for CATQNRGDNYNSPLHF. The complete variable domain, with remaining parts taken from reference TRBV13 and TRBJ1-6, reads AAGVIQSPRHLIKEKRETATLKCYPIPRHDTVYWYQQGPGQDPQFLISFYEKMQSDKGSIPDRFSAQQFSDYHSELNMSSLELGDSALYFCATQNRGDNYNSPLHFGNGTRLTVT.

This clone was seen just once. This rearrangement joins TRBV30 to TRBJ1-5; tentative D call: TRBD1 (6 bases). This CDR3 is 13 amino acids long. The germline V and J ends were trimmed by 1 base and 6 bases, with 10 bases remaining between them. Germline lookup yields CDR1 GTSNPN and CDR2 SVGIG (reference sequence). Here the CDR3 reads CAWSAGGIQPQHF. In DNA, the CDR3 is TGTGCCTGGAGTGCGGGGGGCATTCAGCCCCAGCATTTT.

The chain employs TRBV7-3 and TRBJ1-1; D not certain. V lost 0 bases, J lost 0 bases, and 8 bases lay in between. Germline lookup yields CDR1 SGHTA and CDR2 FQGTGA. This CDR3 contains 15 residues. The CDR3 coding sequence is TGTGCCAGCAGCTTAACGGGTGGGCTGAACACTGAAGCTTTCTTT. Its translation is CASSLTGGLNTEAFF. The full variable domain, with the rest looked up from reference TRBV7-3 and TRBJ1-1, is GAGVSQTPSNKVTEKGKYVELRCDPISGHTALYWYRQSLGQGPEFLIYFQGTGAADDSGLPNDRFFAVRPEGSVSTLKIQRTERGDSAVYLCASSLTGGLNTEAFFGQGTRLTVV.

The chain links TRBV15 to TRBJ1-6; 11 bases match TRBD1. Trimming cost V 5 bases and J 18 bases; bases outside gene matches: 15. This CDR3 contains 15 residues. In germline, CDR1 is LNHNV, CDR2 YYDKDF (reference sequence). DNA of the CDR3: TGTGCCACCAGCGGAGTGGGGACAGGGGGTGGAGTGTCCCACTTT. Translating gives CATSGVGTGGGVSHF.

This rearrangement joins TRBV4-1 to TRBJ1-1; D unclear. Germline CDR1 reads MGHRA; CDR2 reads YSYEKL. The ends were cut back, 4 bases at V and 1 base at J, with 16 bases in the middle. There are 16 residues in the CDR3. The CDR3 loop reads CASSPPITDTNTEAFF. The CDR3 nucleotides read TGCGCCAGCAGCCCACCCATTACAGATACGAACACTGAAGCTTTCTTT.

The chain combines TRBV7-3 with TRBJ2-5; D is possibly TRBD2 (7 bases). The CDR3 length is 16 residues. Trimming took off 2 bases at V and 4 bases at J, with 17 bases between the two ends. Germline V gene sequence: CDR1 SGHTA, CDR2 FQGTGA. The CDR3 DNA follows: TGTGCCAGCAGCTTACTTGGGGGGGCGCCAGGAGAGACCCAGTACTTC. This gives the protein CASSLLGGAPGETQYF.

This rearrangement joins TRBV6-2 or TRBV6-3 to TRBJ2-1, with D maybe TRBD1 (6 bases). The CDR3 loop spans 15 amino acids. V was clipped by 5 bases and J by 1 base, with 12 bases between them. CDR1 is MNHEY, CDR2 SVGEGT, per germline. CDR3 sequence reads: CASSSTGYSYNEQFF. The DNA for the CDR3 is TGTGCCAGCAGTAGCACAGGGTATTCCTACAATGAGCAGTTCTTC.

This chain connects TRBV6-2 or TRBV6-3 to TRBJ1-5; 7 bases are a match to TRBD1. J lost 2 bases, V lost 5 bases, and 9 bases had no gene match. CDR1 and CDR2 (germline): MNHEY, SVGEGT. The CDR3 contains 16 residues. CDR3 DNA: TGTGCCAGCAGTCACGACAGGGTTGGGGGCAATCAGCCCCAGCATTTT. This translates into CASSHDRVGGNQPQHF.

The rearrangement joins TRBV24-1 to TRBJ2-3, with D uncertain. CDR1 and CDR2 from the germline V gene are KGHDR and SFDVKD. CDR3 length equals 12 residues. The germline V and J ends were trimmed by 4 bases and 5 bases, with 6 bases remaining between them. Here the CDR3 reads CATSDLKDTQYF. DNA for the CDR3: TGTGCCACCAGTGACCTAAAAGATACGCAGTATTTT.

This chain uses TRBV5-4 with TRBJ2-5, with D possibly being TRBD1 (5 bases). Germline loops: CDR1 SGHNT, CDR2 YYREEE (reference sequence). The CDR3 has 14 residues. Trimming removed 4 bases from V and 5 bases from J, with 15 bases in between. CDR3 protein: CASSPYRGRETQYF. In nucleotides, the CDR3 is TGTGCCAGCAGCCCCTATAGGGGAAGGGAGACCCAGTACTTC.

This chain joins TRBV12-5 and TRBJ1-4; 7 bases line up with TRBD1. The CDR3 is 14 residues long. From germline, CDR1 is LGHNT and CDR2 FRNRAP. V trimming: 6 bases; J trimming: 6 bases; junction bases outside the gene matches: 7. The CDR3 reads CASGTGVLDEKLFF. CDR3 coding DNA: TGTGCTAGTGGAACAGGGGTTCTGGATGAAAAACTGTTTTTT. The complete variable domain, with remaining parts taken from reference TRBV12-5 and TRBJ1-4, reads DARVTQTPRHKVTEMGQEVTMRCQPILGHNTVFWYRQTMMQGLELLAYFRNRAPLDDSGMPKDRFSAEMPDATLATLKIQPSEPRDSAVYFCASGTGVLDEKLFFGSGTQLSVL.

The chain recombines TRBV6-4 with TRBJ1-1; the D is unclear. This CDR3 region has 13 residues. Trimming pared 6 bases from V and 2 bases from J, leaving 10 bases between. The germline gives CDR1 MRHNA, CDR2 SNTAGT. The CDR3 loop is CASSAKVNTEAFF. DNA of the CDR3: TGTGCCAGCAGCGCGAAAGTAAACACTGAAGCTTTCTTT.

The chain recombines TRBV19 with TRBJ1-3; D possibly corresponds to TRBD1 (6 bases). The CDR3 consists of 16 residues. In germline, CDR1 is LNHDA, CDR2 SQIVND (reference sequence). Trimming removed 1 base at V and 5 bases at J, with 15 bases between. The CDR3 loop is CASSIALGHMRNTIYF. For the CDR3, the DNA is TGTGCCAGTAGTATAGCGCTGGGACATATGAGAAACACCATATATTTT. The full variable domain, with the rest looked up from reference TRBV19 and TRBJ1-3, is DGGITQSPKYLFRKEGQNVTLSCEQNLNHDAMYWYRQDPGQGLRLIYYSQIVNDFQKGDIAEGYSVSREKKESFPLTVTSAQKNPTAFYLCASSIALGHMRNTIYFGEGSWLTVV.

J is TRBJ1-3 and V is TRBV5-6; TRBD1 is a possible D gene (5 bases). This CDR3 spans 14 amino acids. With 1 base removed from V and 4 bases from J, the gap between germline ends came to 9 bases. Per the germline V gene, CDR1 is SGHDT and CDR2 is YYEEEE. CDR3 DNA sequence: TGTGCCAGCAGCTTGTCAGGGCTAGGAAACACCATATATTTT. This translates into CASSLSGLGNTIYF.

This sequence joins TRBV2 and TRBJ1-4, with 9 bases lining up with TRBD1. Trimming removed 5 bases from V and 0 bases from J; junction bases left unmatched: 10. The germline CDR1 and CDR2 sequences are SNHLY and FYNNEI. The CDR3 has 18 residues. CDR3 region: CASSSMGQGMATNEKLFF. The CDR3, as DNA: TGTGCCAGCAGTTCTATGGGACAGGGAATGGCAACTAATGAAAAACTGTTTTTT.

V and J are TRBV14 and TRBJ1-6; D is uncertain. Trimming pared 2 bases from V and 5 bases from J, leaving 7 bases between. The CDR3 totals 14 residues. Looked up from germline, CDR1 is SGHDN and CDR2 is FVKESK. CDR3: CASSQIQDNSPLHF. The CDR3 bases are TGTGCCAGCAGCCAAATCCAGGATAATTCACCCCTCCACTTT.

V usage is TRBV7-9 and J usage is TRBJ1-1; 8 bases are a match to TRBD1. The V gene end was trimmed by 5 bases and the J gene end by 5 bases; junction bases not matched to a gene: 10. Germline V gene lookup returns CDR1 SEHNR and CDR2 FQNEAQ (reference sequence). This CDR3 region has 15 residues. CDR3 region: CASSLRTGTGTEAFF. In DNA, the CDR3 is TGTGCCAGCAGCCTCCGGACAGGGACGGGGACTGAAGCTTTCTTT.

The chain is built from TRBV3-1 (or the pseudogene TRBV3-2) and TRBJ1-2, with TRBD1 as a possible D gene (5 bases). This CDR3 region has 16 residues. Trimming cost V 0 bases and J 2 bases, with 13 bases left between them. CDR1 and CDR2 (germline): LGHDT, YNNKEL (reference sequence). The CDR3 is CASSQDFFKGNYGYTF. The CDR3, as DNA: TGTGCCAGCAGCCAAGATTTTTTTAAGGGGAACTATGGCTACACCTTC.

As concerns this clone: Other nucleotide sequences in the sample specify the same CDR3. CDR3 bases: TGTGCCAGCAGCCCTAGGGGAACTGAAGCTTTCTTT. Translation: CASSPRGTEAFF. This chain joins TRBV5-8 and TRBJ1-1; TRBD1 might be the D (5 bases). Looked up from germline, CDR1 is SGHTS and CDR2 is YDEGEE. The length of the CDR3 is 12 residues. V gave up 4 bases and J gave up 5 bases, with 9 bases separating them.

Comment on this clone: The same CDR3 can be traced to other DNA sequences in this sample. The CDR3 DNA is TGTGCCAGCAGCTTAATAGGGGGCGATGGCTACACCTTC. This translates into CASSLIGGDGYTF. The chain employs TRBV7-9 and TRBJ1-2; 7 bases fit TRBD1. The J segment lost 6 bases and the V segment lost 2 bases, leaving 3 bases of the junction unmatched. The CDR3 spans 13 residues. Germline V lookup: CDR1 SEHNR, CDR2 FQNEAQ (reference sequence). Drawing the rest from reference TRBV7-9 and TRBJ1-2, the complete variable domain is DTGVSQNPRHKITKRGQNVTFRCDPISEHNRLYWYRQTLGQGPEFLTYFQNEAQLEKSRLLSDRFSAERPKGSFSTLEIQRTEQGDSAMYLCASSLIGGDGYTFGSGTRLTVV.

The chain couples TRBV5-4 to TRBJ1-1, with a tentative D call TRBD1 (5 bases). Per the germline V gene, CDR1 is SGHNT and CDR2 is YYREEE (reference sequence). This CDR3 has 14 amino acids. Trimming took off 3 bases at V and 1 base at J, with 10 bases between the two ends. The CDR3, as DNA: TGTGCCAGCAGCTATGGGGCGCCGAACACTGAAGCTTTCTTT. This gives the protein CASSYGAPNTEAFF.

The V and J genes are TRBV28 and TRBJ2-1; 12 positions match TRBD2. V was pared by 3 bases and J by 5 bases, with 8 bases of the junction left unmatched. Germline CDR1 and CDR2: MDHEN and SYDVKM. The CDR3 consists of 17 residues. The CDR3 protein is CASSFRGLAGGDNEQFF. The CDR3 DNA is TGTGCCAGCAGTTTCAGGGGGCTAGCGGGAGGGGACAATGAGCAGTTCTTC.